A selection of T cell receptor beta chains follows, all from one sample in a study of T cells in localized non-small cell lung cancer. Produced via immunoSEQ multiplex PCR; TCRdb's table is partial and in-frame only. The sample contains around 43,000 clones, around 87% of which appear only once. Material: peripheral blood, obtained before any cancer treatment. These receptors were taken from a man between 18 and 49 years old with stage I lung adenocarcinoma. Each CDR3 is given without its conserved first and last residue.

j_call | v_call | cdr3_aa
TRBJ1-2 | TRBV5-5 | ASSSTTGRGYGYT
TRBJ1-1 | TRBV7-2 | ASSPKSGGINTEAF
TRBJ2-4 | TRBV5-4 | ASSDHEGLNIQY
TRBJ1-2 | TRBV7-9 | ASSSEGRHYGYT
TRBJ2-7 | TRBV20-1 | SAEDGYEQY
TRBJ2-3 | TRBV30 | AWSLIKTSTDTQY
TRBJ2-1 | TRBV6-5 | ASSSLAGGEESEQF
TRBJ2-7 | TRBV7-9 | ASSGGSWGEQY
TRBJ2-1 | TRBV7-3 | ASSLRQGYNEQF
TRBJ1-4 | TRBV2 | ASMEGGAWEKLF
TRBJ2-6 | TRBV7-2 | ASSARQGAGANVLT
TRBJ2-2 | TRBV9 | ASSVGAGGNTGELF
TRBJ1-1 | TRBV7-8 | ASSLGWENTEAF
TRBJ1-2 | TRBV5-5 | ASSLLGHRPSYGYT
TRBJ1-6 | TRBV6-5 | ASRTMDRASPLH
TRBJ2-3 | TRBV18 | ASSPPARTDTQY
TRBJ1-2 | TRBV7-2 | ASNLNDINYGYT
TRBJ1-2 | TRBV7-9 | ASSRGGEDYGYT
TRBJ1-1 | TRBV11-1 | ASSLDPRIEAF
TRBJ1-4 | TRBV7-2 | ASSYLQGTNEKLF
TRBJ1-2 | TRBV27 | ASSQSYGEVYT
TRBJ1-1 | TRBV4-3 | ASSPGTDRNTEAF
TRBJ2-3 | TRBV4-1 | ASSQDMGSTGTDTQY
TRBJ1-3 | TRBV6-6 | ASSQVNSGNTIY
TRBJ2-7 | TRBV9 | ASSVGAGLAGASYEQY
TRBJ2-1 | TRBV10-3 | AISESWASGNNEQF
TRBJ1-5 | TRBV6-5 | ASRRTGNQPQH
TRBJ2-5 | TRBV4-2 | ASSQFASGGEETQY
TRBJ2-5 | TRBV5-1 | ASSGGLPYQETQY
TRBJ1-4 | TRBV7-3 | ASSLYPLGDNEKLF
TRBJ1-6 | TRBV19 | ASRVTGGNSPLH
TRBJ1-6 | TRBV9 | ASSVEGSSPLH
TRBJ1-2 | TRBV5-4 | ASSPAGTGGDGYT
TRBJ1-1 | TRBV28 | ASSLTGTEAF
TRBJ1-3 | TRBV14 | ASSTPGQGSGNTIY
TRBJ2-4 | TRBV19 | ASASGLAKNIQY
TRBJ1-2 | TRBV19 | DECQVTYGYT
TRBJ1-2 | TRBV19 | ASSTGYLNYGYT
TRBJ1-2 | TRBV30 | AWRREPLYGYT
TRBJ2-1 | TRBV2 | ARGVRASNEQF
TRBJ2-7 | TRBV28 | ASSPSDNHEQY
TRBJ2-7 | TRBV28 | ASKQGPYEQY
TRBJ1-6 | TRBV19 | ASSGTRNSPLH
TRBJ2-3 | TRBV7-8 | ASSLVGTAVADTQY
TRBJ1-2 | TRBV6-6 | ASSYRLSGYGYT
TRBJ2-2 | TRBV7-9 | ASSMGGLATTGELF
TRBJ2-1 | TRBV7-6 | ASSLELAGDNEQF
TRBJ2-3 | TRBV4-3 | ASSPRGGGPTDTQY
TRBJ1-4 | TRBV7-9 | ASSSRTASNEKLF
TRBJ2-7 | TRBV2 | ARGSVGTYEQY
TRBJ1-1 | TRBV14 | ASSRSLNTEAF